Below are 26 T cell receptor beta chains sequenced from a single sample in a study of blood T cells in healthy people across ages. A second PCR of 7 to 11 cycles used a sample-barcoded 5' primer and a J-beta primer mix. Via MiXCR, TCRdb re-called the 5' RACE reads, giving one row per CDR3 protein. The sample has about 620,000 distinct CDR3 sequences, around 50% seen once. Specimen: blood. The receptors derive from a woman older than 75 in good health.

For this clonotype: This may arise from a read error, as a much more abundant clone is one base away. The gene calls are TRBV5-1 and TRBJ2-5; D not certain. The J call may be wrong; the DNA end is better matched by TRBJ2-7. This CDR3 contains 14 residues. The V gene's germline CDR1 is SGHRS and CDR2 YFSETQ. The CDR3: CASSLEPFSSEQYF. The CDR3 nucleotides are TGCGCCAGCAGCTTGGAGCCATTCTCAAGCGAGCAGTACTTC.

This clonotype has just a few counts. A much larger clone differs by one base, so this may be a read error. DNA for the CDR3: TGCAGCGGTGAGGTCTATGATTCCTACGAGCAGTACTTC. This encodes CSGEVYDSYEQYF. The chain joins TRBV29-1 to TRBJ2-7; D remains ambiguous. The germline V gene encodes CDR1 SQVTM and CDR2 ANQGSEA. Trimming took off 7 bases at V and 1 base at J, with 14 bases between the two ends. CDR3 length: 13 residues.

This clonotype appeared a few times. A single base separates this from a much larger clone, so it may be a read error. V and J are TRBV3-1 and TRBJ2-5; D assignment may be TRBD1 or TRBD2 (5 bases each). CDR3 length: 15 residues. V was trimmed by 3 bases and J by 7 bases, leaving 18 bases between them. Per the germline V gene, CDR1 is LGHDT and CDR2 is YNNKEL (reference sequence). As DNA, the CDR3 is TGTGCCAGCAGCCATTGGGACCCCCATGCGGTGACCCAGTACTTC. This translates into CASSHWDPHAVTQYF.

This clonotype has a single count. The CDR3 nucleotides are TGTGCCAGCAGTGAATCTGTACTAGCGGGAGGACGGGAGCAGTACTTC. Protein: CASSESVLAGGREQYF. The chain links TRBV25-1 to TRBJ2-7; 12 nucleotides match TRBD2. V lost 1 base and J lost 7; bases outside the gene matches: 8. CDR3 size: 16 residues. Germline V gives CDR1 MGHDK, CDR2 SYGVNS.

There are many counts of this clonotype. Possible read error: a much larger clone is one base away. The rearrangement joins TRBV12-3 or TRBV12-4 to TRBJ2-1, with 9 bases matching TRBD2. Matching the DNA end better, TRBJ2-7 makes the J call doubtful. This CDR3 has 15 amino acids. The CDR3 is CASSRSGGRYNEQYF. The CDR3 DNA sequence: TGTGCCAGCAGCCGGAGCGGGGGGCGCTACAATGAGCAGTACTTC.

The table lists this clonotype with many counts. V is TRBV6-2 or TRBV6-3 and J is TRBJ1-4, with D uncertain. The CDR3 contains 14 residues. Germline V gene sequence: CDR1 MNHEY, CDR2 SVGEGT. V lost 4 bases, J lost 4 bases, and 10 bases lay in between. The CDR3 here is CASSLDGFNEKLFF. In DNA, the CDR3 is TGTGCCAGCAGTTTGGACGGATTTAATGAAAAACTGTTTTTT.

As to this clonotype: This clone may be a read error of a much larger clone one base away. The chain carries TRBV7-2 and TRBJ2-5, with 7 positions matching TRBD1. Germline V gene sequence: CDR1 SGHTA, CDR2 FQGNSA. The CDR3 runs to 15 residues. The CDR3 region is CASSLGGTDQEAQYF. In DNA form, the CDR3 reads TGTGCCAGCAGCTTAGGAGGGACAGACCAAGAGGCCCAGTACTTC.

The CDR3 loop reads CASSLKGSYNEQYF. CDR3 bases: TGTGCCAGCAGCCTGAAAGGCTCCTACAATGAGCAGTACTTC. The chain uses TRBV12-3 or TRBV12-4 and TRBJ2-1; D is uncertain. Gene TRBJ2-7 matches the end of the DNA better, so the J call may be wrong. This CDR3 is built from 14 residues.

This rearrangement joins TRBV14 to TRBJ2-3, with D unclear. The CDR3 is 14 residues long. V was clipped by 2 bases and J by 6 bases, with 12 bases between them. Germline CDR1 reads SGHDN; CDR2 reads FVKESK. CDR3 loop: CASSQQISSDTQYF. The CDR3 coding sequence is TGTGCCAGCAGCCAACAGATTTCCTCGGATACGCAGTATTTT.

This clonotype appeared a few times. The CDR3 sequence: CSSTGNTEAFF. In nucleotides, the CDR3 is TGCAGTTCAACAGGGAACACTGAAGCTTTCTTT. The rearrangement joins TRBV20-1 to TRBJ1-1; perhaps TRBD1 as D (5 bases). Germline CDR1 reads DFQATT; CDR2 reads SNEGSKA (reference sequence). V was shortened by 8 bases and J by 1 base, with 8 bases between the two germline ends. The CDR3 is 11 residues long.

V and J are TRBV11-1 and TRBJ2-1, with D unresolved. This CDR3 region has 17 residues. The V and J ends lost 5 bases and 0 bases respectively, with 17 bases between them. Germline V gene sequence: CDR1 SGHAT, CDR2 FQDESV (reference sequence). The CDR3 here is CASSSSSGQSSYNEQFF. The CDR3 DNA reads as TGTGCCAGCAGCAGTAGTAGTGGGCAGAGCTCCTACAATGAGCAGTTCTTC. The full variable domain, its missing parts supplied by reference TRBV11-1 and TRBJ2-1, is EAEVAQSPRYKITEKSQAVAFWCDPISGHATLYWYRQILGQGPELLVQFQDESVVDDSQLPKDRFSAERLKGVDSTLKIQPAELGDSAMYLCASSSSSGQSSYNEQFFGPGTRLTVL.

This clonotype was seen once. J is TRBJ2-5 and V is TRBV29-1; D not resolved. The germline gives CDR1 SQVTM, CDR2 ANQGSEA. This CDR3 contains 13 residues. The V and J ends lost 5 bases and 5 bases respectively, with 15 bases between them. The CDR3 DNA is TGCAGCGTTAGGGCTCGGGTCGGGGAGACCCAGTACTTC. Amino acids: CSVRARVGETQYF.

A few counts support this clonotype. The chain couples TRBV10-3 to TRBJ2-1; maybe TRBD2 (5 bases). Germline CDR1 is ENHRY and CDR2 is SYGVKD. Trimming pared 10 bases from V and 10 bases from J, leaving 26 bases between. CDR3 length equals 15 residues. The chain's CDR3 is CATCPRAGNEMEQFF. In nucleotides, the CDR3 is TGTGCCACTTGTCCGCGGGCTGGCAATGAAATGGAGCAGTTCTTC.

The J gene is TRBJ2-4, the V gene TRBV24-1; D possibly corresponds to TRBD1 (6 bases). Matching the DNA end better, TRBJ2-5 makes the J call doubtful. The CDR3 runs to 16 residues. The germline gives CDR1 KGHDR, CDR2 SFDVKD. The CDR3 loop is CATSVTGHGSSETQYF. CDR3 bases: TGTGCCACCAGCGTGACGGGACACGGTTCGTCTGAGACCCAGTACTTC.

A few counts support this clonotype. This rearrangement joins TRBV9 to TRBJ2-2, with D hard to call. This CDR3 spans 13 amino acids. The V and J ends lost 3 bases and 3 bases respectively, with 6 bases between them. Germline CDR1 is SGDLS and CDR2 is YYNGEE. The CDR3 protein is CASSERHTGELFF. For the CDR3, the DNA is TGTGCCAGCAGCGAGCGACACACCGGGGAGCTGTTTTTT.

With regard to this clonotype: The conserved closing phenylalanine or tryptophan is absent in this CDR3, likely reflecting a read error. This chain connects TRBV6-1 to TRBJ2-1; 9 positions match TRBD2. Germline values: CDR1 MNHNS, CDR2 SASEGT. This CDR3 region has 17 residues. Trimming took 6 bases from V and 1 from J; bases not matched to a gene: 10. CDR3 in DNA: TGTGCCAGCAGGCTGACTGGCGGGAGGGTATCCTACAATGAGCAGTTCGTC. Encoded protein: CASRLTGGRVSYNEQFV.

Points on this clonotype: At one boundary the junction diverges from the germline segment, which might be a read error. The rearrangement uses TRBV9 and TRBJ2-7, with a weak D call TRBD1 (6 bases). This CDR3 has 14 residues. Germline assignment: CDR1 SGDLS and CDR2 YYNGEE. Written as DNA, the CDR3 is TGTGCCAGCAGCGTAGGGGACACAGCCTACGCGCAGTACTTC. As protein: CASSVGDTAYAQYF.

This clonotype was observed at least ten times. A much larger clone sits a single nucleotide away, making a read error possible. The gene calls are TRBV29-1 and TRBJ2-1; TRBD1 might be the D (6 bases). TRBJ2-7 matches the DNA end more closely, so the J call is doubtful. The CDR3 has 14 amino acids. Per the germline V gene, CDR1 is SQVTM and CDR2 is ANQGSEA. CDR3 nucleotide sequence: TGCAGCGTTGGGCTGCTGACAGGTTACAATGAGCAGTACTTC. Its protein is CSVGLLTGYNEQYF.

Remarks on this clonotype: A much bigger clone sits one base away, suggesting this may be a read error. The chain couples TRBV28 to TRBJ2-7; D is ambiguous. Germline lookup yields CDR1 MDHEN and CDR2 SYDVKM. Trimming took 2 bases from V and 9 from J, leaving 8 bases between them. The CDR3 spans 11 residues. The CDR3 DNA follows: TGTGCCAGCAGTTTAGGAGTGCTGCAGTACTTC. This sequence encodes CASSLGVLQYF.

This clonotype was counted between two and nine times. The J gene is TRBJ2-1, the V gene TRBV9, with a tentative D call TRBD2 (6 bases). V was trimmed by 3 bases and J by 7 bases, leaving 17 bases between them. Germline CDR1 SGDLS, CDR2 YYNGEE. This CDR3 region has 15 residues. This CDR3 reads CASSAPGLIRNEQFF. CDR3 coding DNA: TGTGCCAGCAGCGCCCCGGGACTTATACGGAATGAGCAGTTCTTC. Supplemented by reference TRBV9 and TRBJ2-1, the full variable domain reads DSGVTQTPKHLITATGQRVTLRCSPRSGDLSVYWYQQSLDQGLQFLIQYYNGEERAKGNILERFSAQQFPDLHSELNLSSLELGDSALYFCASSAPGLIRNEQFFGPGTRLTVL.

This clonotype was detected only a few times. The gene calls are TRBV7-3 and TRBJ2-2, with TRBD2 as a possible D gene (6 bases). This CDR3 spans 14 amino acids. From germline, CDR1 is SGHTA and CDR2 FQGTGA. Trimming took off 4 bases at V and 8 bases at J, with 14 bases between the two ends. CDR3 in amino acids: CASSSEVSGGELFF. The DNA for the CDR3 is TGTGCCAGCAGCTCAGAGGTTAGCGGAGGGGAGCTGTTTTTT.

Regarding this clonotype: Its ends do not fully match the called genes, so a read error is possible. The chain employs TRBV5-1 and TRBJ2-4; D is perhaps TRBD1 (6 bases). The V gene's germline CDR1 is SGHRS and CDR2 YFSETQ. This CDR3 is built from 15 residues. In DNA form, the CDR3 reads TGCGTCAGCAGCTTGACCCAGGGGCTGGGAAACATTCAGTACTTC. This translates into CVSSLTQGLGNIQYF.

The sample holds many counts of this clonotype. The chain is built from TRBV10-3 and TRBJ2-1, with 11 bases aligning to TRBD1. The CDR3 contains 15 residues. Germline-derived CDR1 and CDR2 are ENHRY and SYGVKD. With V trimmed by 3 bases and J by 3 bases, 1 base remained unmatched. The CDR3 reads CAISDGTGGYNEQFF. Here the CDR3 DNA reads TGTGCCATCAGTGACGGGACAGGGGGCTACAATGAGCAGTTCTTC.

This chain joins TRBV3-1 and TRBJ2-3; 10 bases align to TRBD2. This CDR3 region has 17 residues. Losses at the gene ends were 3 bases for V and 4 bases for J; bases not matched to a gene: 10. Germline V lookup: CDR1 LGHDT, CDR2 YNNKEL (reference sequence). This CDR3 reads CASSHYPGTSVSDTQYF. As DNA, the CDR3 is TGTGCCAGCAGCCATTACCCCGGGACTAGCGTTTCAGATACGCAGTATTTT.

This clonotype was observed many times. This sequence joins TRBV11-2 and TRBJ2-5; no firm D call. Germline V CDR1 and CDR2: SGHAT, FQNNGV. Trimming took 6 bases from V and 5 from J, leaving 13 bases between them. The CDR3 runs to 13 residues. The CDR3 loop is CASRKSDLETQYF. CDR3 DNA: TGTGCCAGCAGGAAGTCCGATTTGGAGACCCAGTACTTC.

This clonotype has just a few counts. This CDR3 is CASRKGGTGYEQFF. In nucleotides, the CDR3 is TGCGCCAGCCGAAAGGGCGGGACGGGGTATGAGCAGTTCTTC. J is TRBJ2-1 and V is TRBV5-1; tentatively, D is TRBD2 (6 bases). This CDR3 contains 14 residues. Germline CDR1 reads SGHRS; CDR2 reads YFSETQ. V lost 7 bases and J lost 8, with 19 bases in between. Full variable domain (missing parts from reference TRBV5-1 and TRBJ2-1): KAGVTQTPRYLIKTRGQQVTLSCSPISGHRSVSWYQQTPGQGLQFLFEYFSETQRNKGNFPGRFSGRQFSNSRSEMNVSTLELGDSALYLCASRKGGTGYEQFFGPGTRLTVL.